This T cell receptor beta chain was found in a study of PD-L1 blockade in urothelial cancer. This clone was recorded once. The time point is: peripheral blood 6 weeks after treatment start. Using immunoSEQ multiplex PCR, the repertoire was profiled, and TCRdb retains in-frame clones only, with some absent. This table has tens of thousands of clones, less than 95% appearing once. The receptor was isolated from a woman of 80 years or more with urothelial cancer. The source was PBMCs, collected around atezolizumab (anti-PD-L1) treatment.

CDR3 loop: CASSLLLQLGTDTQYF. The CDR3 nucleotides read TGTGCCAGCAGCTTACTATTACAGCTCGGCACAGATACGCAGTATTTT. The genes are TRBV7-9 and TRBJ2-3; D unresolved. The germline V gene has CDR1 SEHNR and CDR2 FQNEAQ (reference sequence). Trimming took 2 bases from V and 1 from J, leaving 13 bases between them. The CDR3 is 16 residues long.